These T cell receptor beta chains were read from a single sample in a study of CD8+CD57+ T cells in acquired aplastic anemia. TCRdb independently ran MiXCR on the reads; one entry per CDR3 protein. This sample has hundreds of thousands of distinct CDR3 sequences, with about two thirds found just once. What was sequenced was sorted CD4+, CD8+, or CD8+CD57+ T cells (not recorded which) from PBMCs. The receptors derive from a human donor in good health, serving as a control. Both conserved end residues are part of each CDR3. Each record gives: J gene, V gene, clone size, D gene, CDR3 protein, CDR3 DNA. The D gene is left open where the match is weak. Size is stated for part of the rows, as once, few or many counts, or as a class when the clone is expanded.

j_gene: TRBJ2-2; v_gene: TRBV10-3; abundance: many; d_gene: TRBD2; CDR3aa: CAISGTSGGPTGELFF; CDR3nt: TGTGCCATCAGTGGTACTAGCGGGGGGCCGACCGGGGAGCTGTTTTTT
j_gene: TRBJ2-5; v_gene: TRBV5-1; abundance: NA; d_gene: TRBD1; CDR3aa: CASSPRQGKATQYF; CDR3nt: TGTGCCAGCAGCCCCCGACAGGGAAAAGCGACCCAGTACTTC
j_gene: TRBJ1-2; v_gene: TRBV7-4; abundance: NA; d_gene: NA; CDR3aa: CASSRDSNDGYAF; CDR3nt: TGTGCCAGCAGCCGAGACAGCAACGATGGCTACGCCTTC
j_gene: TRBJ2-7; v_gene: TRBV7-9; abundance: few; d_gene: TRBD2; CDR3aa: CASSPSGGTEQYF; CDR3nt: TGTGCCAGCAGCCCCAGCGGGGGGACCGAGCAGTACTTC
j_gene: TRBJ2-3; v_gene: TRBV6-5; abundance: few; d_gene: TRBD2; CDR3aa: CASSESRRTGLAADTQYF; CDR3nt: TGTGCCAGCAGTGAATCCCGGCGAACGGGACTAGCCGCAGATACGCAGTATTTT
j_gene: TRBJ1-6; v_gene: TRBV3-2; abundance: many; d_gene: NA; CDR3aa: CASSQAPSSYNSPLHF; CDR3nt: TGTGCCAGCAGCCAAGCCCCGAGCTCCTATAATTCACCCCTCCACTTT
j_gene: TRBJ2-2; v_gene: TRBV7-8; abundance: NA; d_gene: NA; CDR3aa: CASSFKGLVEELFF; CDR3nt: TGTGCCAGCAGCTTTAAGGGCCTCGTCGAGGAGCTGTTTTTT
j_gene: TRBJ1-4; v_gene: TRBV29-1; abundance: NA; d_gene: TRBD1; CDR3aa: CSVSGTGNEKLFF; CDR3nt: TGCAGCGTGTCCGGGACAGGCAATGAAAAACTGTTTTTT
j_gene: TRBJ1-5; v_gene: TRBV19; abundance: NA; d_gene: NA; CDR3aa: CASFGGVNLGSQHF; CDR3nt: TGTGCCAGTTTTGGAGGGGTAAACTTAGGGTCCCAGCATTTT
j_gene: TRBJ2-1; v_gene: TRBV9; abundance: NA; d_gene: NA; CDR3aa: CASSLNTGSYNAQFF; CDR3nt: TGTGCCAGCAGCCTAAACACGGGATCCTACAATGCGCAGTTCTTC
j_gene: TRBJ1-1; v_gene: TRBV2; abundance: NA; d_gene: TRBD1; CDR3aa: CASSTGQGAKTEAFF; CDR3nt: TGTGCCAGCAGCACGGGACAGGGGGCGAAGACTGAAGCTTTCTTT
j_gene: TRBJ1-6; v_gene: TRBV20-1; abundance: NA; d_gene: NA; CDR3aa: CSATTLQGSTLHF; CDR3nt: TGCAGTGCTACGACCCTCCAGGGTTCGACCCTCCACTTT
j_gene: TRBJ1-3; v_gene: TRBV6-1; abundance: many; d_gene: NA; CDR3aa: CASFTGQSRRGTIYF; CDR3nt: TGTGCCAGCTTCACGGGCCAGAGTCGTCGGGGCACCATATATTTT
j_gene: TRBJ2-2; v_gene: TRBV15; abundance: NA; d_gene: TRBD2; CDR3aa: CASSSGTTMHAGELFF; CDR3nt: TGTGCCAGCAGTAGCGGGACCACTATGCACGCCGGGGAGCTGTTTTTT
j_gene: TRBJ1-1; v_gene: TRBV7-8; abundance: NA; d_gene: NA; CDR3aa: CASSPRQGENTEAFF; CDR3nt: TGTGCCAGCAGCCCAAGGCAGGGAGAAAACACTGAAGCTTTCTTT
j_gene: TRBJ1-2; v_gene: TRBV9; abundance: NA; d_gene: NA; CDR3aa: CASSVACRNAVYGYTF; CDR3nt: TGTGCCAGCAGCGTGGCTTGCCGAAACGCAGTCTATGGCTACACCTTC
j_gene: TRBJ2-7; v_gene: TRBV7-6; abundance: NA; d_gene: NA; CDR3aa: CASSLTLDGYTEAYF; CDR3nt: TGTGCCAGCAGCTTAACGCTGGACGGATACACTGAAGCTTACTTC
j_gene: TRBJ2-7; v_gene: TRBV10-1; abundance: NA; d_gene: NA; CDR3aa: CARSPGRGVEQYF; CDR3nt: TGCGCCCGGAGTCCGGGGAGAGGGGTCGAGCAGTACTTC
j_gene: TRBJ1-4; v_gene: TRBV5-6; abundance: many; d_gene: TRBD1; CDR3aa: CASSFGTGFPNEKLFF; CDR3nt: TGTGCCAGCAGCTTCGGGACAGGGTTCCCTAATGAAAAACTGTTTTTT
j_gene: TRBJ2-5; v_gene: TRBV4-3; abundance: many; d_gene: NA; CDR3aa: CASSQDSSREETQYF; CDR3nt: TGCGCCAGCAGCCAAGACAGTAGCAGGGAAGAGACCCAGTACTTC
j_gene: TRBJ2-7; v_gene: TRBV20-1; abundance: NA; d_gene: NA; CDR3aa: CSARASRDYEQYF; CDR3nt: TGCAGTGCTAGAGCATCGAGAGACTACGAGCAGTACTTC
j_gene: TRBJ2-1; v_gene: TRBV12-3/TRBV12-4; abundance: NA; d_gene: NA; CDR3aa: CASTPGREQFF; CDR3nt: TGTGCCAGCACCCCAGGTCGTGAGCAGTTCTTC
j_gene: TRBJ1-2; v_gene: TRBV30; abundance: many; d_gene: NA; CDR3aa: CAWNTQTLGGYTF; CDR3nt: TGTGCCTGGAACACACAAACACTCGGTGGCTACACCTTC
j_gene: TRBJ2-3; v_gene: TRBV5-8; abundance: NA; d_gene: NA; CDR3aa: CASSFWGGPEDTQYF; CDR3nt: TGTGCCAGCAGCTTCTGGGGGGGGCCTGAGGATACGCAGTATTTT
j_gene: TRBJ2-7; v_gene: TRBV20-1; abundance: NA; d_gene: NA; CDR3aa: CSAHYPRGFTYEQYF; CDR3nt: TGCAGTGCTCATTACCCGAGGGGCTTCACCTACGAGCAGTACTTC